Following are 9 T cell receptor beta chains from one sample sequenced in a study of T-cell reconstitution after alpha-beta-depleted transplantation in children. Unique molecular identifiers were incorporated into the prepared TCRbeta library. TCRdb processed the PCR reads anew with MiXCR; each CDR3 protein has one entry. The sample has roughly 70,000 distinct CDR3 sequences, 4.9% seen once. The material sequenced was PBMCs, mostly from graft donor cells, taken 180 days after TCRalphabeta/CD19-depleted stem cell transplant. These TCRs come from a boy younger than two who had a stem cell transplant for acute myeloid leukemia, so the T cells may come from the graft donor.

The sample holds many counts of this clonotype. The genes are TRBV18 and TRBJ1-6; TRBD1 might be the D (5 bases). This CDR3 has 13 amino acids. Germline V gene lookup returns CDR1 KGHSH and CDR2 LQKENI. Trimming pared 2 bases from V and 11 bases from J, leaving 10 bases between. The CDR3 loop is CASSPSGTAPLHF. Here the CDR3 DNA reads TGTGCCAGCTCACCATCAGGGACCGCACCCCTCCACTTT.

The table lists this clonotype with many counts. The gene calls are TRBV3-1 and TRBJ1-2, with TRBD1 as a possible D gene (5 bases). This CDR3 is 16 amino acids long. Trimming removed 0 bases at V and 6 bases at J, with 17 bases between. CDR1 and CDR2 from the germline V gene are LGHDT and YNNKEL (reference sequence). Here the CDR3 reads CASSQDGALGFHGYTF. CDR3 bases: TGTGCCAGCAGCCAAGACGGGGCCCTGGGATTCCATGGCTACACCTTC.

This clonotype was counted at least ten times. V and J are TRBV12-3 or TRBV12-4 and TRBJ2-3, with D perhaps matching TRBD2 (6 bases). The CDR3 spans 13 residues. V was trimmed by 6 bases and J by 2 bases, leaving 9 bases between them. The CDR3 is CASSRDFTDTQYF. The CDR3 DNA reads TGTGCCAGCAGCCGGGACTTCACAGATACGCAGTATTTT.

This clonotype was counted ten times or more. The chain has TRBV4-1 and TRBJ2-3; the match to TRBD2 covers 10 bases. CDR1 and CDR2 from the germline V gene are MGHRA and YSYEKL. This CDR3 spans 19 amino acids. V shed 1 base and J 0 bases; nucleotides not matched to a gene: 10. CDR3 bases: TGCGCCAGCAGCCAAGCGAGTCTAGCGGGGGAAGGTAGCACAGATACGCAGTATTTT. This codes for CASSQASLAGEGSTDTQYF.

There are many counts of this clonotype. J is TRBJ2-7 and V is TRBV12-3 or TRBV12-4; possibly TRBD1 or TRBD2 for D (5 bases each). The CDR3 is 13 residues long. Trimming pared 5 bases from V and 4 bases from J, leaving 12 bases between. For the CDR3, the DNA is TGTGCCAGCAGTCACCGGGACCTATACGAGCAGTACTTC. As protein: CASSHRDLYEQYF.

In its sample, this clonotype was seen many times. The chain links TRBV15 to TRBJ2-3; D unclear. This CDR3 is 13 amino acids long. CDR1 LNHNV and CDR2 YYDKDF come from the germline V gene (reference sequence). V was pared by 2 bases and J by 3 bases, with 6 bases between. CDR3 DNA: TGTGCCACCAGCAGACAACTAACAGATACGCAGTATTTT. Its translation: CATSRQLTDTQYF.

This clonotype was detected many times. The rearrangement links TRBV6-5 to TRBJ2-2; 9 bases map to TRBD1. With 6 bases clipped from V and 6 bases from J, the junction kept 5 bases outside the gene matches. This CDR3 region has 14 residues. In germline, CDR1 is MNHEY, CDR2 SVGAGI. CDR3 in DNA: TGTGCCAGCAGCCCGGGACAGGGAGCCGGGGAGCTGTTTTTT. This gives the protein CASSPGQGAGELFF.

This rearrangement joins TRBV2 to TRBJ1-3; D gene ambiguous. V was cut by 6 bases and J by 0 bases, with 3 bases left in between. Germline loops: CDR1 SNHLY, CDR2 FYNNEI. The CDR3 has 12 amino acids. The CDR3 loop reads CASRDSGNTIYF. DNA of the CDR3: TGTGCCAGCAGGGACTCTGGAAACACCATATATTTT.

This clonotype was detected many times. The chain is built from TRBV3-2 and TRBJ1-5; the DNA was not compared with TRBD1, the D call given in the table. TRBV3-2 is given as a pseudogene. This CDR3 region has 16 residues. The CDR3 is CASSQWAGPPDQPQHF. CDR3 DNA: TGTGCCAGCAGCCAATGGGCAGGTCCCCCAGATCAGCCCCAGCATTTT.